A selection of T cell receptor beta chains follows, all from one sample in a study of CD8 T cells in Susac syndrome. TCRdb re-derived calls from the immunoSEQ multiplex PCR reads in MiXCR, one entry per CDR3 protein. This sample has about 140,000 distinct CDR3 sequences, with 85% to 95% found just once. The specimen was CD8+ T cells from PBMCs. The receptor set was obtained from a human donor in good health. The conserved cysteine and the conserved F or W are not part of the CDR3 here. Each record gives: CDR3 length, V gene, D gene, CDR3 protein. A D gene is named only where the DNA matches it firmly.

length: 13; V: TRBV28; D: TRBD2; CDR3: ASTESGSLENEQF
length: 13; V: TRBV12-3/TRBV12-4; D: NA; CDR3: ASSLGHGDEAAQH
length: 11; V: TRBV27; D: NA; CDR3: ASSLGQHTEAF
length: 14; V: TRBV27; D: TRBD1; CDR3: ASSSLSGQHNYGYT
length: 11; V: TRBV9; D: NA; CDR3: ASSGVQGGEQY
length: 13; V: TRBV28; D: NA; CDR3: ASSLFDGASYEQY
length: 11; V: TRBV7-9; D: NA; CDR3: ASSLIGGNIQY
length: 13; V: TRBV20-1; D: TRBD2; CDR3: SGRSPGGRGDEQF
length: 13; V: TRBV7-8; D: TRBD2; CDR3: ASSLVGGSINEQF
length: 12; V: TRBV9; D: NA; CDR3: ASSANGGGVGYT
length: 12; V: TRBV29-1; D: TRBD1; CDR3: SVEGDRAYNEQF
length: 16; V: TRBV12-3/TRBV12-4; D: TRBD2; CDR3: ASKHNKMSLAGVNEQF
length: 15; V: TRBV24-1; D: TRBD2; CDR3: ATSDSGPSGMYNEQF
length: 14; V: TRBV7-8; D: NA; CDR3: ASRVYTAGVTGELF
length: 10; V: TRBV6-5; D: NA; CDR3: ATAGGTDTQY
length: 15; V: TRBV27; D: TRBD2; CDR3: ASSFRSTSANTGELF
length: 12; V: TRBV9; D: NA; CDR3: ASSVAQGSYEQY
length: 14; V: TRBV3-1; D: TRBD2; CDR3: ASSQGLAAWQDTQY
length: 13; V: TRBV11-1; D: NA; CDR3: ASSLASGGAYEQY
length: 13; V: TRBV29-1; D: NA; CDR3: SVAMRGSMTDTQY
length: 13; V: TRBV5-1; D: TRBD2; CDR3: ASSLELREGYEQY
length: 13; V: TRBV13; D: TRBD2; CDR3: ASSNRTSATGELF
length: 13; V: TRBV4-1; D: NA; CDR3: ASSQVEDWYNEQF
length: 15; V: TRBV20-1; D: TRBD2; CDR3: SARELRLAGVTGELF
length: 13; V: TRBV28; D: NA; CDR3: ASSDDLKKVYEQY
length: 14; V: TRBV28; D: NA; CDR3: ASSLAPDTSSYEQY
length: 12; V: TRBV1; D: NA; CDR3: TSSLPWLGEKLF
length: 16; V: TRBV18; D: TRBD1; CDR3: ASSTRFAIGQGVNEQF
length: 12; V: TRBV27; D: TRBD2; CDR3: ASSLWAGAWEQY
length: 14; V: TRBV4-3; D: TRBD1; CDR3: ASSQGQSLVADTQY
length: 15; V: TRBV7-6; D: NA; CDR3: ASSLAEVYVEADTQY
length: 11; V: TRBV25-1; D: NA; CDR3: ASSDGRGHEQY
length: 11; V: TRBV28; D: NA; CDR3: ASSAGNSYEQY
length: 12; V: TRBV4-2; D: NA; CDR3: ASSQGGPYNEQF
length: 13; V: TRBV27; D: NA; CDR3: ASSLSGDSTDTQY
length: 13; V: TRBV28; D: TRBD1; CDR3: ASSPTGLGNQPQH
length: 13; V: TRBV13; D: TRBD1; CDR3: ASSLDAGGAGELF
length: 15; V: TRBV23-1; D: TRBD1; CDR3: ASSQSSRDRYPYEQY
length: 12; V: TRBV6-5; D: TRBD2; CDR3: ASSLAGGRGTQY
length: 10; V: TRBV18; D: NA; CDR3: ASSPSGWEQY
length: 14; V: TRBV20-1; D: NA; CDR3: SAYLGERATYNEQF
length: 12; V: TRBV28; D: NA; CDR3: ASSFLGGNQPQH
length: 13; V: TRBV6-5; D: TRBD2; CDR3: ASSYAAGGPVEQF
length: 11; V: TRBV4-3; D: NA; CDR3: ASSLDHDNEQF
length: 14; V: TRBV15; D: NA; CDR3: ATSNLREVRYNEQF
length: 12; V: TRBV6-6; D: NA; CDR3: ASSYSASGYEQY
length: 12; V: TRBV28; D: NA; CDR3: ASSFSAPGNEQY
length: 14; V: TRBV4-1; D: NA; CDR3: ASSQGMLNTWNGYT
length: 8; V: TRBV12-3/TRBV12-4; D: NA; CDR3: ASRGLAEN
length: 13; V: TRBV4-1; D: TRBD1; CDR3: ASSQDRTGSLEQY
length: 12; V: TRBV14; D: NA; CDR3: ASSQISPGETQY
length: 14; V: TRBV27; D: TRBD2; CDR3: ASSLSGGRVDYEQY
length: 12; V: TRBV25-1; D: NA; CDR3: ASSEYWEGQPQH
length: 13; V: TRBV6-1; D: NA; CDR3: ASASDRSPLYEQY
length: 10; V: TRBV7-2; D: NA; CDR3: ASSLQYNEQF
length: 13; V: TRBV24-1; D: TRBD2; CDR3: ATSVTSGATNEQF